This TCR beta chain was identified in a study of T cells in tuberculosis (dated by TCRdb to the late 2010s). Some background on the complete study: To characterize T cells specific for the mycobacterial lipid antigen glucose monomycolate (GMM), the study used CD1B tetramers together with high-throughput TCR immunosequencing. PBMC from active tuberculosis patients were archived either before standard anti-tuberculosis treatment began or within 7 days of the start of that treatment. A South African clinical cohort compared IGRA-negative adolescents, IGRA-positive adolescents with latent tuberculosis and adults with active tuberculosis, ten per group. General findings and caveats noted by the study authors: Clinical samples were selected based on which cryopreserved specimens were available, and the active tuberculosis cases were adults whereas the controls were adolescents. Using GEM motif frequencies, a classifier achieved 60% to 70% accuracy, whereas a classifier built on the diverse GMM-specific repertoire got to more than 85% accuracy (AUROC 0.90). Shorter CDR3-alpha lengths in active tuberculosis patients partly drove the smaller NN-distances, and the TCR-beta difference was not statistically significant. Active tuberculosis TCR-alpha repertoires showed smaller mean NN-distances to GMM-specific TCRs than IGRA-negative controls, suggesting clonal expansion of these TCRs.

The label giving this sample's time point can be read as: new active TB diagnosis, blood taken before or within 7 days of starting treatment. Active tuberculosis patients were HIV-seronegative South African adults aged 18 years or older with a new diagnosis. Confirmation of active tuberculosis was based on positive sputum smear microscopy and/or a positive M. tuberculosis culture. Immunosequencing of unsorted cryopreserved PBMC covered, on average, around 100,000 T cells per clinical donor. TCR libraries were generated with the immunoSEQ multiplex PCR assay, using TCR-beta and/or TCR-alpha/delta assays for each sample. Amplified TCR libraries were sequenced on the Illumina high-throughput platform. Processing in the source paper ran as follows. Clustering and dimensionality reduction relied on pairwise TCRdist distances among GMM-specific receptors from T cells that were either sorted ex vivo or expanded in vitro. Each clinical repertoire was scored by mean NN-distance, the average TCRdist to the nearest 10% of tetramer-positive reference sequences. GEM TCR motif frequency was computed as the fraction of unique TCRs matching known GEM sequences by V/J usage and CDR3 length. Active tuberculosis was classified by linear discriminant analysis with leave-one-out cross-validation, implemented in scikit-learn. The source is immuneACCESS, and TCRdb retained only in-frame sequences with V and J called. Part of the clones is not carried over; for the studies checked, unresolved V genes explain less than half of this, and the remainder is unexplained. The V and J calls and clone size are taken from that table; D and trimming were inferred from the DNA. This sample comprises tens of thousands of clones, approximately 90% of them detected only once. The ten largest clones take up 5% to 6.5% of the sample.

The junction carries 12 bases between V and J, which are trimmed by 4 bases and 5 bases respectively. From the cysteine through the phenylalanine, the CDR3 covers 13 amino acids. Here the CDR3 DNA is all that survives: 39 bases in frame from base 1. The germline V gene specifies SGHTA as CDR1 and FQGTGA as CDR2. Worth noting for this clone: What this receptor recognizes is not known. Base qualities are not provided; no much larger clone lies one nucleotide away.

The sequence was obtained from an adult with tuberculosis. The chain links TRBV7-3 with TRBJ2-7, with the D gene too uncertain to name. The sample was PBMCs, taken at tuberculosis diagnosis. The CDR3 sequence is CASSSTAAHEQYF. DNA sequence: TGTGCCAGCAGCTCCACTGCCGCGCACGAGCAGTACTTC.